Below, one T cell receptor beta chain is given with its context. Germline V gene data show CDR1 as MDHEN and CDR2 as SYDVKM. The V segment lost 10 bases and the J segment 0 bases; nucleotides outside the gene matches: 5. The CDR3 contains 13 residues. This sample is part of a study of blood T cell repertoires in COVID-19. Overall study: Both acute and convalescent COVID-19 samples were obtained from the United States, Italy and Spain. The analysed material was cDNA or gDNA that came from T cells, B-cell-depleted T cells, or PBMCs.

Per the study methods: The assay estimated nucleated cells by amplifying reference gene primers. Only in-frame clones appear in the TCRdb table, and some are missing; sequencing was by immunoSEQ multiplex PCR. That table gives V, J and clone size, and the DNA gave D and trimming. The table lists about 94,000 clones, roughly 84% of them singletons, with roughly 6.3% in the top ten. The receptor's source is a man aged 55 to 70 with acute or convalescent COVID-19. The chain recombines TRBV28 with TRBJ1-1; TRBD1 aligns across 7 bases. The sequencing input was peripheral blood. This chain's CDR3 is CAIDRGLNTEAFF. The CDR3, as DNA: TGTGCCATTGATAGGGGGCTGAACACTGAAGCTTTCTTT.